This record concerns one T cell receptor beta chain sequence. This CDR3 has 15 amino acids. Per germline, CDR1 SGHVS and CDR2 FQNEAQ. V shed 1 base and J shed 3 bases, with 10 bases lying between them. The sample belongs to a study of blood T cell repertoires in COVID-19. Study in general: Whether acute or convalescent, the COVID-19 samples came from the United States, Italy and Spain. PBMCs, B-cell-depleted T cells, or T cells were the source of the cDNA or gDNA that made up the material.

Authors' processing steps: How many nucleated cells were present was estimated from reference gene primer amplification. Profiled with immunoSEQ multiplex PCR; TCRdb holds only in-frame clones, not every one. V and J calls and clone size come straight from that table; D and trimming were deduced from the DNA. The sample holds about 200,000 clones, about three quarters seen once. Source material: peripheral blood. V and J are TRBV7-8 and TRBJ1-5; tentatively, D is TRBD1 (6 bases). This TCR came from a woman aged 70 to 79 with acute or convalescent COVID-19. Here the CDR3 reads CASSLVGGYNQPQHF. Written as DNA, the CDR3 is TGTGCCAGCAGCTTAGTAGGGGGTTACAATCAGCCCCAGCATTTT.